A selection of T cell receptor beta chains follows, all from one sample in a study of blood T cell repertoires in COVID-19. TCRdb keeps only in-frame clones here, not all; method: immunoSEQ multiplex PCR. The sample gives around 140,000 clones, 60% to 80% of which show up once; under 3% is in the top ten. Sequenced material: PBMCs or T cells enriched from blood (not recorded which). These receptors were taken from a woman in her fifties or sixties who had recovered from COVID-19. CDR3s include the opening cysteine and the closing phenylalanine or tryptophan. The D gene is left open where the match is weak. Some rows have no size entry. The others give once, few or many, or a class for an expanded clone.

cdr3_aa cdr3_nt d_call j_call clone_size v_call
CASSDPSAGVKAYEQYF TGTGCCAGCAGTGACCCTTCGGCGGGGGTTAAAGCCTACGAGCAGTACTTC TRBD2 TRBJ2-7 many TRBV25-1
CASSLRGSSYNSPLHF TGTGCCAGCAGCCTCAGGGGGAGCTCCTATAATTCACCCCTCCACTTT TRBD1 TRBJ1-6 . TRBV2
CASSLAPSGNAEQYF TGTGCCAGCAGTTTGGCGCCTAGCGGGAATGCCGAGCAGTACTTC TRBD2 TRBJ2-7 . TRBV27
CASSLSSSTDTQYF TGTGCCAGCAGCTTATCCTCTAGCACAGATACGCAGTATTTT . TRBJ2-3 . TRBV7-6
CATKGQGYNEQFF TGTGCCACCAAAGGACAGGGCTACAATGAGCAGTTCTTC TRBD1 TRBJ2-1 few TRBV24-1
CASTGQGNSPLHF TGTGCCAGCACGGGACAGGGTAATTCACCCCTCCACTTT TRBD1 TRBJ1-6 few TRBV27
CASSSTGGLNQPQHF TGCGCCAGCAGCTCGACGGGGGGCCTCAATCAGCCCCAGCATTTT . TRBJ1-5 . TRBV5-1
CASNIGTGQDTQYF TGTGCCAGCAATATCGGGACAGGGCAAGATACGCAGTATTTT TRBD1 TRBJ2-3 . TRBV6-5
CASSHRGGYGYTF TGTGCCAGCAGCCATCGTGGGGGGTATGGCTACACCTTC . TRBJ1-2 . TRBV6-5
CASSPRQGEAFF TGTGCCAGCAGCCCGAGACAGGGGGAAGCTTTCTTT TRBD1 TRBJ1-1 . TRBV11-3
CASGPYTANTGELFF TGTGCTAGTGGGCCGTACACCGCGAACACCGGGGAGCTGTTTTTT . TRBJ2-2 few TRBV12-5
CASSAQGGSGANVLTF TGTGCCAGCAGCGCACAGGGCGGCTCTGGGGCCAACGTCCTGACTTTC . TRBJ2-6 . TRBV3-1/TRBV3-2
CASRFGTADEQYF TGCGCCAGCAGATTCGGGACAGCCGACGAGCAGTACTTC TRBD1 TRBJ2-7 . TRBV5-1
CASTSLWGLQTGVETEAFF TGTGCCAGTACCTCCCTCTGGGGTCTCCAAACAGGGGTAGAGACTGAAGCTTTCTTT TRBD1 TRBJ1-1 . TRBV19
CASSPDKLAGSYEQYF TGTGCCAGCTCACCTGATAAACTAGCGGGCTCCTACGAGCAGTACTTC TRBD2 TRBJ2-7 . TRBV18
CASTLTPGGTEAFF TGTGCCAGTACCTTGACACCGGGGGGAACTGAAGCTTTCTTT . TRBJ1-1 . TRBV19
CASSRQGSSTDTQYF TGTGCCAGCTCACGACAGGGATCTAGCACAGATACGCAGTATTTT TRBD1 TRBJ2-3 few TRBV18
CASSLLREGAEAFF TGTGCCAGCAGCTTACTCAGGGAAGGCGCTGAAGCTTTCTTT . TRBJ1-1 . TRBV7-9
CASSLSYGYTF TGTGCCAGCAGCCTATCATATGGCTACACCTTC . TRBJ1-2 . TRBV5-5
CAWTRGRTTDTQYF TGTGCCTGGACACGGGGTCGAACCACAGATACGCAGTATTTT . TRBJ2-3 . TRBV30
CASSSGAGYYGYTF TGCGCCAGCAGCTCCGGGGCGGGGTACTATGGCTACACCTTC . TRBJ1-2 . TRBV5-1
CASTEPAGLSTEAFF TGTGCCAGTACAGAGCCCGCAGGCCTGAGCACTGAAGCTTTCTTT . TRBJ1-1 . TRBV28
CAWMEGARLHF TGTGCCTGGATGGAAGGGGCCCGCCTCCACTTT . TRBJ1-6 . TRBV30
CASSLSAVGSREQYF TGTGCCAGCAGCCTATCGGCGGTTGGTTCTCGGGAGCAGTACTTC . TRBJ2-7 . TRBV3-1/TRBV3-2
CASSQVLGYGYTF TGCGCCAGCAGCCAAGTTCTCGGGTATGGCTACACCTTC . TRBJ1-2 . TRBV4-1
CASTSSYYEQYF TGTGCCAGCACCTCCTCTTATTACGAGCAGTACTTC . TRBJ2-7 . TRBV12-3/TRBV12-4
CATSETGGQSTDTQYF TGTGCCACCAGTGAGACAGGGGGCCAGAGCACAGATACGCAGTATTTT TRBD1 TRBJ2-3 . TRBV24-1
CASSQIGLADKGDTQYF TGTGCCAGCAGCCAAATTGGACTAGCGGACAAGGGAGATACGCAGTATTTT TRBD2 TRBJ2-3 once TRBV3-1/TRBV3-2
CASHSGTFLKQYF TGTGCCAGCCATAGCGGGACCTTCCTCAAGCAGTACTTC TRBD2 TRBJ2-7 once TRBV2
CASSYGTSGGNEQFF TGTGCCAGCAGCTACGGGACTAGCGGGGGCAATGAGCAGTTCTTC TRBD2 TRBJ2-1 once TRBV5-4
CASSVSGTVREQYF TGTGCCAGCAGTGTATCCGGGACAGTGAGAGAGCAGTACTTC TRBD1 TRBJ2-7 . TRBV27
CASSPRTGGSEAFF TGTGCCAGCAGCCCCCGGACAGGGGGCTCTGAAGCTTTCTTT TRBD1 TRBJ1-1 . TRBV3-1/TRBV3-2
CASSLGAGSNQPQHF TGTGCCAGCAGTTTGGGTGCGGGCAGCAATCAGCCCCAGCATTTT . TRBJ1-5 few TRBV27
CASSITGGPGELFF TGTGCCAGTAGTATTACAGGGGGGCCCGGGGAGCTGTTTTTT TRBD1 TRBJ2-2 . TRBV19
CASSPLISGGYTF TGTGCCAGCAGTCCACTAATTTCAGGGGGCTACACCTTC . TRBJ1-2 . TRBV28
CASRARQGRNTEAFF TGCGCCAGCAGAGCCAGACAGGGGAGGAACACTGAAGCTTTCTTT TRBD1 TRBJ1-1 . TRBV10-1
CASSLLGTQETQYF TGTGCCAGCAGCTTACTAGGTACTCAAGAGACCCAGTACTTC . TRBJ2-5 once TRBV7-2
CSARLAGGHKDTQYF TGCAGCGCCAGACTAGCGGGGGGGCATAAAGATACGCAGTATTTT TRBD2 TRBJ2-3 . TRBV29-1
CASSLRTSGRADTGELFF TGTGCCAGCAGCTTAAGGACTAGCGGGAGAGCGGACACCGGGGAGCTGTTTTTT TRBD2 TRBJ2-2 . TRBV7-9
CASSGTGARGNTIYF TGCGCCAGCAGCGGGACAGGAGCAAGAGGAAACACCATATATTTT TRBD1 TRBJ1-3 . TRBV5-1
CSVDTENEKLFF TGCAGCGTTGACACAGAGAATGAAAAACTGTTTTTT . TRBJ1-4 . TRBV29-1
CATSALDRATGELFF TGTGCCACCAGTGCCCTCGACAGAGCCACCGGGGAGCTGTTTTTT . TRBJ2-2 . TRBV24-1
CSVGDSSYEQYF TGCAGCGTTGGGGACAGCTCCTACGAGCAGTACTTC TRBD1 TRBJ2-7 . TRBV29-1
CASSPQTSRVTQYF TGTGCCAGCAGCCCTCAGACTAGCAGGGTGACCCAGTACTTC TRBD2 TRBJ2-5 . TRBV9
CATSDLQGGSSYNEQFF TGTGCCACCAGTGATTTGCAGGGCGGGAGCTCCTACAATGAGCAGTTCTTC TRBD2 TRBJ2-1 . TRBV24-1
CASSPPQGFSDTQYF TGTGCCAGCTCACCACCACAGGGTTTCTCAGATACGCAGTATTTT . TRBJ2-3 . TRBV18
CASSHKTDRVINTGELFF TGTGCCAGCAGCCATAAGACGGACAGGGTAATAAACACCGGGGAGCTGTTTTTT TRBD1 TRBJ2-2 . TRBV3-1/TRBV3-2
CASSLVSGETEAFF TGTGCCAGCAGCTTAGTTTCGGGGGAGACTGAAGCTTTCTTT . TRBJ1-1 . TRBV7-8
CASSFSGDVEQFF TGTGCCAGCAGCTTTTCGGGAGATGTTGAGCAGTTCTTC . TRBJ2-1 . TRBV11-3
CASSLLTVFNEQYF TGTGCCAGCAGCTTATTAACGGTTTTCAACGAGCAGTACTTC . TRBJ2-7 . TRBV7-9
CASSPRTGGLMNTEAFF TGTGCCAGCAGTCCGCGGACAGGGGGCCTCATGAACACTGAAGCTTTCTTT TRBD1 TRBJ1-1 . TRBV27
CASSQVRTSGDEQFF TGTGCCAGCAGCCAAGTGCGAACTAGCGGGGATGAGCAGTTCTTC TRBD2 TRBJ2-1 few TRBV4-2